This entry features one TCR beta chain sequence. What this receptor recognizes is not known. Base quality data are lacking; no much larger clone is found one base away. Cut back by 2 bases and 9 bases, the V and J ends lie 11 bases apart. From the cysteine up to the phenylalanine, the CDR3 has a length of 13 residues. Only the CDR3 part of the read is kept: 39 bases, read in frame from the first base. RNA was extracted using the RNeasy kit, and about 0.5 to 1 ug of the RNA was reverse transcribed with random hexamers. The immunoSEQ multiplex PCR assay, which covers 54 Vbeta and 13 Jbeta segments, was used to amplify TCR beta CDR3 regions. Bias from PCR amplification was corrected by using a synthetic template baseline for primer optimization and for computational correction. From the authors' description of their analysis: Reads were assigned to V, D and J genes according to IMGT and analyzed in immunoSEQ Analyzer, with only productive sequences retained. Clonality was computed as one minus Shannon entropy normalized by log2 of the number of productive unique sequences. Public and private clones were assessed among the 100 most prevalent clones of each patient and control. Clones were defined as Susac-specific if absent from the healthy and MS cohorts, from some 1,000 published viral clones and from other ImmuneACCESS disease sequences. TCRdb ran its own pipeline on the public reads, namely fastp trimming at Q25 and MiXCR clone calling, and kept in-frame beta chains. Here each entry gathers all rows of one CDR3 protein and keeps the most common genes and DNA. The V and J calls were not made by the authors but by TCRdb's processing. This sample has about 94,000 distinct CDR3 sequences in its table, and about 93% of those were observed once. The ten largest make up roughly 0.31% of the sample.

The entry originates in a study of CD8 T cells in Susac syndrome (dated by TCRdb to the late 2010s). Background on the whole study: Among the sequenced Susac syndrome patients, over five had clinically active disease and eight were in clinical remission. At blood withdrawal, Susac syndrome patients were either therapy-naive, taking corticosteroids (in some cases with IVIg as well), or taking IVIg alone. Repertoire sequencing was used to test whether CD8+ T cell activation and differentiation in Susac syndrome was antigen driven. General findings and caveats noted by the study authors: The number of individuals in the TCR sequencing and HLA analysis was acknowledged as relatively small. No clonal expansion was detected in the CD4+ T cell repertoire of Susac syndrome patients.

Peripheral blood CD8+ and CD4+ T cells from healthy donors, Susac syndrome patients and multiple sclerosis patients were profiled by high-throughput TCR beta sequencing. The Susac syndrome patients fulfilled recently defined diagnostic criteria for either definite or probable disease. CD8+ TEMRA cells were enriched by FACS, while bulk CD8+ and CD4+ T cells were purified by magnetic negative isolation. Blood was drawn into EDTA tubes, processed within 24 hours, and PBMCs were isolated by density gradient centrifugation. PBMCs intended for TCR sequencing were cryopreserved in liquid nitrogen and were subsequently thawed in a 37 degrees C water bath. Purity of sorted or isolated CD4+, CD8+ and CD8+ TEMRA cells was at least 90%.

The sample was CD4+ T cells from PBMCs. This receptor was identified in a human donor with Susac syndrome. This chain joins TRBV12-3 or TRBV12-4 to TRBJ2-1, and perhaps TRBD2 as D gene, on 7 matching bases. This receptor has the CDR3 CASSLRGGAEQFF. The sequence in DNA is TGTGCCAGCAGTTTAAGGGGGGGGGCTGAGCAGTTCTTC.